Following are 30 T cell receptor beta chains from one sample sequenced in a study of T cell changes during pregnancy in multiple sclerosis. Generated by immunoSEQ multiplex PCR, the TCRdb table keeps only in-frame clones and is missing some. The sample yields 70,000 to 80,000 clones, roughly 94% seen once. Sequenced here: peripheral blood, sampled in the third trimester of pregnancy. The source of these receptors is a female donor with multiple sclerosis, enrolled in a pregnancy study.

V and J are TRBV15 and TRBJ2-3; 8 bases fit TRBD2. The ends lost 1 base at V and 13 bases at J; junction bases unmatched: 10. The CDR3 has 14 residues. Per germline, CDR1 LNHNV and CDR2 YYDKDF (reference sequence). CDR3 in amino acids: CATSRAGGGGMEYF. CDR3 DNA: TGTGCCACCAGCAGAGCCGGGGGCGGGGGGATGGAGTATTTT.

This clone was observed once. V and J are TRBV7-2 and TRBJ2-5; a weak D match, TRBD2 (5 bases). CDR3 length: 12 amino acids. Germline V gene sequence: CDR1 SGHTA, CDR2 FQGNSA. The ends were cut back, 8 bases at V and 5 bases at J, with 12 bases in the middle. The CDR3 DNA reads TGTGCCAGCGGGGAGAGTCGGGAGACCCAGTACTTC. As protein: CASGESRETQYF. The whole variable domain, filled in from reference TRBV7-2 and TRBJ2-5, reads GAGVSQSPSNKVTEKGKDVELRCDPISGHTALYWYRQSLGQGLEFLIYFQGNSAPDKSGLPSDRFSAERTGGSVSTLTIQRTQQEDSAVYLCASGESRETQYFGPGTRLLVL.

The rearrangement joins TRBV7-9 to TRBJ1-2; 8 bases are a match to TRBD1. The CDR3 covers 15 residues. The ends lost 0 bases at V and 4 bases at J; junction bases unmatched: 4. Germline loops: CDR1 SEHNR, CDR2 FQNEAQ (reference sequence). The CDR3 nucleotides read TGTGCCAGCAGCTTAGCCGCAGGGGGCGGCTATGGCTACACCTTC. Amino acid sequence: CASSLAAGGGYGYTF.

The chain combines TRBV6-1 with TRBJ2-7; D is unresolved. Trimming shortened V by 8 bases and J by 2 bases, and 10 bases separated the two germline ends. The CDR3 loop spans 12 amino acids. Germline assignment: CDR1 MNHNS and CDR2 SASEGT. Written as DNA, the CDR3 is TGTGCCAGCGAGACACCGACCTACGAGCAGTACTTC. Its protein product is CASETPTYEQYF.

A note on this clone: Other DNA sequences from this sample encode an identical CDR3 as well. This chain links TRBV6-5 with TRBJ1-2, with D hard to call. CDR1 MNHEY and CDR2 SVGAGI come from the germline V gene. V was cut by 2 bases and J by 6 bases, with 16 bases left in between. CDR3 length: 15 residues. CDR3 amino acids: CASSYRPDRGNGYTF. CDR3 nucleotides: TGTGCCAGCAGTTACCGTCCGGACCGGGGAAATGGCTACACCTTC.

This sequence joins TRBV9 and TRBJ2-7; a possible D gene is TRBD2 (6 bases). The CDR3 is made up of 15 amino acids. Germline V gene data show CDR1 as SGDLS and CDR2 as YYNGEE. Trimming removed 0 bases from V and 6 bases from J, with 16 bases in between. For the CDR3, the DNA is TGTGCCAGCAGCGTAGTTGGGACTTTGAAAGGCGAGCAGTACTTC. Protein sequence: CASSVVGTLKGEQYF. The full variable domain, with the rest looked up from reference TRBV9 and TRBJ2-7, is DSGVTQTPKHLITATGQRVTLRCSPRSGDLSVYWYQQSLDQGLQFLIQYYNGEERAKGNILERFSAQQFPDLHSELNLSSLELGDSALYFCASSVVGTLKGEQYFGPGTRLTVT.

This chain uses TRBV23-1 with TRBJ2-7; no reliable D call. TRBV23-1 is marked as an open reading frame, function uncertain. The CDR3 has 14 residues. V lost 6 bases to trimming and J lost 4 bases, with 16 bases between them. This CDR3 is CASRVMATSYEQYF. The CDR3 DNA follows: TGCGCCAGCAGGGTTATGGCCACATCGTACGAGCAGTACTTC.

The CDR3 protein is CASSPTPGGPQHF. CDR3 nucleotide sequence: TGTGCCAGCAGCCCCACCCCGGGGGGGCCCCAGCATTTT. The chain is built from TRBV7-9 and TRBJ1-5, with a possible D match to TRBD1 (5 bases). V was shortened by 5 bases and J by 9 bases, with 14 bases between the two germline ends. The length of the CDR3 is 13 residues. CDR1 SEHNR and CDR2 FQNEAQ come from the germline V gene (reference sequence).

The chain links TRBV4-2 to TRBJ2-7; 8 bases are a match to TRBD1. This CDR3 has 13 residues. V trimming: 4 bases; J trimming: 5 bases; junction bases outside the gene matches: 4. Germline V gene data show CDR1 as LGHNA and CDR2 as YNFKEQ. CDR3 coding DNA: TGTGCCAGCAGCCGAGAGGACAGGGACGAGCAGTACTTC. Encoded protein: CASSREDRDEQYF.

The chain uses TRBV5-6 and TRBJ1-4; D call uncertain. Germline V lookup: CDR1 SGHDT, CDR2 YYEEEE. V was pared by 4 bases and J by 8 bases, with 9 bases between. The CDR3 spans 12 residues. The CDR3 DNA follows: TGTGCCAGCAGCCGAATGGAGGAAAAACTGTTTTTT. Encoded protein: CASSRMEEKLFF.

This rearrangement joins TRBV15 to TRBJ1-1; D perhaps matches TRBD1 (6 bases). V was shortened by 1 base and J by 1 base, with 10 bases between the two germline ends. CDR3 length: 15 residues. CDR1 and CDR2 from the germline V gene are LNHNV and YYDKDF (reference sequence). This CDR3 is CATSRGGRGNTEAFF. CDR3 nucleotide sequence: TGTGCCACCAGCAGAGGCGGCAGGGGGAACACTGAAGCTTTCTTT. The whole variable domain, remainder taken from reference TRBV15 and TRBJ1-1, is DAMVIQNPRYQVTQFGKPVTLSCSQTLNHNVMYWYQQKSSQAPKLLFHYYDKDFNNEADTPDNFQSRRPNTSFCFLDIRSPGLGDTAMYLCATSRGGRGNTEAFFGQGTRLTVV.

This chain uses TRBV6-1 with TRBJ1-6; 7 nucleotides line up with TRBD1. Germline CDR1 and CDR2: MNHNS and SASEGT. V lost 4 bases and J lost 2; bases outside the gene matches: 5. This CDR3 spans 16 amino acids. The chain's CDR3 is CASSGQDRPYNSPLHF. The CDR3 coding sequence is TGTGCCAGCAGTGGTCAGGACAGGCCCTATAATTCACCCCTCCACTTT.

The gene calls are TRBV7-2 and TRBJ1-1; D is uncertain. The germline gives CDR1 SGHTA, CDR2 FQGNSA. The CDR3 covers 15 residues. Trimming pared 5 bases from V and 0 bases from J, leaving 13 bases between. As DNA, the CDR3 is TGTGCCAGCAGCAAAGCGGCGGGGATGAACACTGAAGCTTTCTTT. Its translation: CASSKAAGMNTEAFF.

The gene calls are TRBV6-1 and TRBJ2-7; a possible D gene is TRBD2 (5 bases). This CDR3 is built from 14 residues. Germline V gene lookup returns CDR1 MNHNS and CDR2 SASEGT. Trimming pared 6 bases from V and 6 bases from J, leaving 18 bases between. CDR3 protein: CASRRVPFDREQYF. The DNA for the CDR3 is TGTGCCAGCAGGAGGGTTCCGTTCGATCGCGAGCAGTACTTC.

The gene calls are TRBV7-2 and TRBJ1-2, with 11 bases lining up with TRBD1. The CDR3 contains 16 residues. Trimming cost V 1 base and J 8 bases; bases outside gene matches: 9. Germline-derived CDR1 and CDR2 are SGHTA and FQGNSA. This CDR3 reads CASSLEPGQGAGGYTF. DNA of the CDR3: TGTGCCAGCAGCTTAGAACCAGGACAGGGGGCTGGAGGCTACACCTTC.

The chain has TRBV6-6 and TRBJ2-3; perhaps TRBD2 as D (5 bases). CDR3 length equals 16 residues. CDR1 is MNHNY and CDR2 is SVGAGI in the germline V gene (reference sequence). Trimming stripped 0 bases from V and 2 bases from J, with 12 bases between. The CDR3 region is CASSYSRGLNTDTQYF. The CDR3 region has the DNA TGTGCCAGCAGTTACTCGAGAGGACTTAACACAGATACGCAGTATTTT.

The V call is TRBV19, the J call TRBJ2-7; 8 nucleotides line up with TRBD1. Trimming at V came to 5 bases and at J to 6 bases, leaving 6 bases not matched to a gene. In germline, CDR1 is LNHDA, CDR2 SQIVND (reference sequence). The CDR3 sequence is 13 residues long. CDR3 in amino acids: CASSWGQDSEQYF. CDR3 coding DNA: TGTGCCAGTAGTTGGGGACAGGATTCCGAGCAGTACTTC.

This rearrangement joins TRBV10-3 to TRBJ2-3; 16 nucleotides match TRBD2. The CDR3 extends over 16 amino acids. With V trimmed by 4 bases and J by 5 bases, 3 bases remained unmatched. Germline lookup yields CDR1 ENHRY and CDR2 SYGVKD. In DNA, the CDR3 is TGTGCCATCAGTGCGGGACTAGCGGGGGGGCGAGATACGCAGTATTTT. This gives the protein CAISAGLAGGRDTQYF.

This clone was counted between two and nine times. The chain carries TRBV7-9 and TRBJ1-5; D ambiguous. CDR1 and CDR2 (germline): SEHNR, FQNEAQ (reference sequence). CDR3 length equals 16 residues. Trimming stripped 0 bases from V and 6 bases from J, with 15 bases between. The CDR3 protein is CASSLAGEASGQPQHF. For the CDR3, the DNA is TGTGCCAGCAGCTTAGCCGGGGAAGCTTCGGGTCAGCCCCAGCATTTT.

V and J are TRBV6-4 and TRBJ1-6; 8 positions agree with TRBD1. CDR1 is MRHNA, CDR2 SNTAGT, per germline. J lost 3 bases, V lost 5 bases, and 3 bases had no gene match. This CDR3 has 15 residues. The CDR3 region is CASSPDRGYNSPLHF. The DNA for the CDR3 is TGTGCCAGCAGTCCTGACAGGGGCTATAATTCACCCCTCCACTTT.

J is TRBJ2-5 and V is TRBV14; 7 bases are a match to TRBD1. This CDR3 has 14 amino acids. The trim removed 4 bases at V and 6 bases at J, leaving 8 bases unmatched. The germline gives CDR1 SGHDN, CDR2 FVKESK. DNA for the CDR3: TGTGCCAGCAGCCGCCGACAGGGCTTACAGACCCAGTACTTC. Its translation: CASSRRQGLQTQYF.

The CDR3 loop reads CASSLGQGASGKAFF. CDR3 sequence (DNA): TGTGCCAGCAGCTTAGGGCAGGGGGCGAGTGGAAAAGCTTTCTTT. The V call is TRBV7-6, the J call TRBJ1-1; 8 bases fit TRBD1. Germline V gene lookup returns CDR1 SGHVS and CDR2 FNYEAQ. The CDR3 is 15 residues long. Trimming at V came to 1 base and at J to 9 bases, leaving 10 bases not matched to a gene.

J is TRBJ1-6 and V is TRBV27, with no clear D. V lost 4 bases to trimming and J lost 0 bases, with 22 bases between them. CDR1 is MNHEY and CDR2 is SMNVEV in the germline V gene (reference sequence). The CDR3 has 20 residues. CDR3 sequence (DNA): TGTGCCAGCAGTTCCAGAGAGACCGGGTCCACGAGCTCCTATAATTCACCCCTCCACTTT. It codes for CASSSRETGSTSSYNSPLHF.

V usage is TRBV6-5 and J usage is TRBJ1-2; D is perhaps TRBD1 (5 bases). The V gene's germline CDR1 is MNHEY and CDR2 SVGAGI. Trimming pared 2 bases from V and 6 bases from J, leaving 16 bases between. The CDR3 is 15 residues long. In nucleotides, the CDR3 is TGTGCCAGCAGTTACCGCGGGACCCTCTGGGATGGCTACACCTTC. It codes for CASSYRGTLWDGYTF.

CDR3 DNA sequence: TGTGCCAGCGGACAGGGGGGGTACGAGCAGTACTTC. It specifies CASGQGGYEQYF. The chain carries TRBV19 and TRBJ2-7, with 10 bases fitting TRBD1. Germline values: CDR1 LNHDA, CDR2 SQIVND (reference sequence). The junction had 3 bases not matched to a gene; V was cut back by 9 bases and J by 4 bases. CDR3 length: 12 amino acids.

J is TRBJ2-3 and V is TRBV5-6; 12 bases agree with TRBD2. This CDR3 contains 17 residues. V lost 0 bases to trimming and J lost 4 bases; unmatched junction nucleotides: 6. Germline V gives CDR1 SGHDT, CDR2 YYEEEE. The DNA of the CDR3 is TGTGCCAGCAGCTTGGATCGGCCTAGCGGGGGGGCAGATACGCAGTATTTT. Protein sequence: CASSLDRPSGGADTQYF.

The chain employs TRBV6-5 and TRBJ1-6; D gene unclear. Germline CDR1 MNHEY, CDR2 SVGAGI. CDR3 length: 16 amino acids. V dropped 0 bases and J dropped 0 bases, with 6 bases sitting between them. CDR3 in DNA: TGTGCCAGCAGTTACTCGGGCAGCTCCTATAATTCACCCCTCCACTTT. This translates into CASSYSGSSYNSPLHF.

The J gene is TRBJ1-1, the V gene TRBV19; D gene uncertain. V lost 6 bases to trimming and J lost 6 bases, with 14 bases between them. Germline-derived CDR1 and CDR2 are LNHDA and SQIVND (reference sequence). The length of the CDR3 is 13 residues. The CDR3 region is CASRGHGMAEAFF. For the CDR3, the DNA is TGTGCCAGTAGGGGTCACGGGATGGCTGAAGCTTTCTTT.

V and J are TRBV6-5 and TRBJ2-5; D is ambiguous. Trimming pared 6 bases from V and 5 bases from J, leaving 10 bases between. The germline gives CDR1 MNHEY, CDR2 SVGAGI. The CDR3 is made up of 12 amino acids. This CDR3 is CASSTVSETQYF. The CDR3 DNA is TGTGCCAGCAGCACAGTGTCGGAGACCCAGTACTTC.

The V call is TRBV4-1, the J call TRBJ2-7; TRBD1 might be the D (5 bases). Trimming took 0 bases from V and 2 from J, leaving 8 bases between them. Germline loops: CDR1 MGHRA, CDR2 YSYEKL. This CDR3 is built from 14 residues. The DNA for the CDR3 is TGCGCCAGCAGCCAAGAGCCAGGGACCTACGAGCAGTACTTC. As protein: CASSQEPGTYEQYF.